This T cell receptor beta chain was recovered during a study of cytomegalovirus exposure and HLA in healthy donors. General observations from the study: Rarity characterized most TCR sequences, yet some public TCRs appeared in many donors. As was reported, the classifier diagnosed cytomegalovirus status with high specificity and sensitivity.

The repertoire was sequenced with immunoSEQ multiplex PCR; TCRdb's copy has only in-frame clones and lacks some. The sample carries more than 250,000 clones, 80% to 90% recorded once. As for this clone: Its antigen is currently unknown.

The source is a young woman in good health and CMV-seronegative. The specimen was PBMCs.

The CDR3 DNA is TGCGCCAGCAGCTCCGAGACAGGGTGGGACTACACCTTC. This translates into CASSSETGWDYTF. The J gene is TRBJ1-2, the V gene TRBV5-1; TRBD1 matches 7 bases. This CDR3 contains 13 residues. V dropped 3 bases and J dropped 10; count of bases not matched to a gene: 9. Germline CDR1 is SGHRS and CDR2 is YFSETQ.